This entry features one T cell receptor (beta chain) sequence. CDR1 is WNHNN and CDR2 is SYGVQD in the germline V gene (reference sequence). The CDR3 runs to 13 residues. With 0 bases removed from V and 8 bases from J, the gap between germline ends came to 11 bases. These data originate in a study of blood T cell repertoires in COVID-19. Study summary: Acute and convalescent COVID-19 samples came from the United States, Italy and Spain. The cDNA or gDNA used as material had been derived from T cells, B-cell-depleted T cells, or PBMCs.

Per the original data handling: Amplifying reference gene primers gave estimates of nucleated cell counts. The data were produced by immunoSEQ multiplex PCR, yet TCRdb's version contains in-frame clones alone and is incomplete. The V and J calls and clone size were taken over from that table, and D and trimming were inferred from the DNA. In the table there are 100,000 to 120,000 clones, about four fifths of which are singletons. Material for sequencing was peripheral blood. This chain joins TRBV10-1 and TRBJ2-7, with TRBD1 as a possible D gene (5 bases). The TCR originated in a woman aged 65 to 85 with acute or convalescent COVID-19. The CDR3 DNA sequence: TGCGCCAGCAGTGAGTCGGTCAGGGCCCAGCAGTACTTC. Translating it yields CASSESVRAQQYF.